This T cell receptor (beta chain) was obtained from a study of low-dose radiotherapy and immunotherapy resistance in tumors. This CDR3 has 13 amino acids. In germline, CDR1 is GTSNPN, CDR2 SVGIG (reference sequence). Trimming left V 4 bases short and J 3 bases short, with 10 bases between. This clonotype was recorded at least ten times. cDNA synthesis used a TRAV/TRBV-specific primer set for both chains. The TCRs were subjected to amplification over approximately 20 PCR cycles employing a constant-region primer in conjunction with a V-primer adapter. mRNA, once isolated, was amplified by in vitro transcription. TCRdb itself ran the reads through MiXCR, one entry per CDR3 protein. The table has fewer than 50,000 distinct CDR3 sequences, less than 30% seen once. Time point noted: after trial treatment. Treatment indicated: LDRT plus nivolumab, ipilimumab, low-dose cyclophosphamide and aspirin (RACIN trial). Donors were treated with nivolumab, ipilimumab, aspirin, and low-dose cyclophosphamide and radiotherapy.

This sequence was found in a male donor with prostate cancer. This chain joins TRBV30 and TRBJ2-1, with D possibly matching TRBD2 (5 bases). The sequencing used PBMCs, collected after low-dose radiotherapy plus immunotherapy. CDR3 nucleotides: TGTGCCTGGACACGTAGCGTCTACAATGAGCAGTTCTTC. This gives the protein CAWTRSVYNEQFF.